This T cell receptor beta chain was captured in a study of naive and memory T cell subsets. Study-wide points: Naive repertoires, especially CD8, held a few larger clonotypes, possibly memory cells re-expressing CD45RA.

Two oligonucleotides, mixed equimolar, formed the beta constant-region primer covering TRBC1 and TRBC2. Four rounds of PCR amplified the ligated cDNA using nested alpha and beta constant-region primers plus SP2. Each CDR3 protein gets one entry after TCRdb re-called the UMI-ligation and nested PCR reads with MiXCR. The sample has 140,000 to 150,000 distinct CDR3 sequences; 22% are singletons. This CDR3 is built from 15 residues. Germline V gene sequence: CDR1 MDHEN, CDR2 SYDVKM. V lost 4 bases and J lost 3, with 12 bases in between. As regards this clonotype: The antigen is unknown.

Material for sequencing was naive CD4+ T cells from blood. This clonotype originated in a human donor in good health. The chain recombines TRBV28 with TRBJ2-2; D is perhaps TRBD2 (6 bases). CDR3 DNA sequence: TGTGCCAGCAGTTCTCCGGGACTCTACACCGGGGAGCTGTTTTTT. Translated, it gives CASSSPGLYTGELFF.